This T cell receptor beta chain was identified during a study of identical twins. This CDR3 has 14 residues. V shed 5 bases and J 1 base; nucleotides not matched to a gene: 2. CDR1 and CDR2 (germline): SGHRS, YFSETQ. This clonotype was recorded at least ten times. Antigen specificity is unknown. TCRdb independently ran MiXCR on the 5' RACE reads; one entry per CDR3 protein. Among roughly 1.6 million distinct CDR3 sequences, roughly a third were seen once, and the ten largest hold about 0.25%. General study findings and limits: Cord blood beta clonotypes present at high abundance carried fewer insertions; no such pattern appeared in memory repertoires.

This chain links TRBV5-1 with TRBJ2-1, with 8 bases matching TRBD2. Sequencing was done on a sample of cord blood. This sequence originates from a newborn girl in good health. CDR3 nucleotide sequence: TGCGCCAGCAGTAGCGGGACTTCCTACAATGAGCAGTTCTTC. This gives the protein CASSSGTSYNEQFF. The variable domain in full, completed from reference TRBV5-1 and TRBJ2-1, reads KAGVTQTPRYLIKTRGQQVTLSCSPISGHRSVSWYQQTPGQGLQFLFEYFSETQRNKGNFPGRFSGRQFSNSRSEMNVSTLELGDSALYLCASSSGTSYNEQFFGPGTRLTVL.